Listed below are T cell receptor beta chains from one sample, sequenced in a study of OX40 agonist ivuxolimab in advanced cancers. Measured with immunoSEQ multiplex PCR; TCRdb has only the in-frame clones, and not every one. Of roughly 60,000 clones detected, 80% to 90% appear once; the ten largest clones hold about 13%. This specimen was CD4+ or CD8+ T cells sorted from blood, taken in a trial of the OX40 agonist ivuxolimab. Source of these receptors: an adult with an advanced solid tumor such as melanoma, head and neck, liver or kidney cancer. Each CDR3 is given with its conserved first and last residue. A D gene is named only where the DNA matches it firmly. Where a row states a size, it is once, few, many or the class of an expanded clone; other rows omit it.

>TRBV27|14|-|TRBD2|TRBJ2-3
CASSVTSDTDTQYF
TGTGCCAGCAGCGTGACTAGCGACACAGATACGCAGTATTTT
>TRBV2|17|-|TRBD1|TRBJ2-7
CASSETAGDRTTYEQYF
TGTGCCAGCAGTGAAACGGCTGGGGACAGGACAACCTACGAGCAGTACTTC
>TRBV7-8|15|once|-|TRBJ2-7
CASSFDRVGFYEQYF
TGTGCCAGCAGCTTTGACCGGGTCGGGTTCTACGAGCAGTACTTC
>TRBV2|12|-|TRBD1|TRBJ2-7
CASGTGFYEQYF
TGTGCCAGCGGGACAGGGTTCTACGAGCAGTACTTC
>TRBV27|14|few|TRBD2|TRBJ2-1
CASRGLAFHNEQFF
TGTGCCAGCAGGGGACTAGCGTTTCACAATGAGCAGTTCTTC
>TRBV4-1|14|-|-|TRBJ2-7
CASSQVPGTYEQYF
TGCGCCAGCAGCCAAGTGCCAGGAACCTACGAGCAGTACTTC
>TRBV19|15|-|TRBD1|TRBJ2-5
CASTKDRGGGETQYF
TGTGCCAGTACAAAAGACAGGGGTGGAGGAGAGACCCAGTACTTC
>TRBV5-4|16|-|-|TRBJ1-2
CASSLAPDYPYYGYTF
TGTGCCAGCAGCTTGGCGCCGGACTACCCCTATTATGGCTACACCTTC
>TRBV6-6|12|-|-|TRBJ1-2
CASSPPDYGYTF
TGTGCCAGCAGCCCACCGGATTATGGCTACACCTTC
>TRBV6-5|13|-|-|TRBJ2-2
CASSRTIWGELFF
TGTGCCAGCAGCAGGACCATATGGGGGGAGCTGTTTTTT
>TRBV18|14|-|TRBD1|TRBJ1-5
CASSSGQRFQPQHF
TGTGCCAGCTCGTCGGGACAGAGGTTTCAGCCCCAGCATTTT
>TRBV27|14|-|-|TRBJ2-7
CASRSVGYSYEQYF
TGTGCCAGCAGATCCGTAGGATATTCCTACGAGCAGTACTTC
>TRBV27|13|-|-|TRBJ2-7
CASSLRGPYEQYF
TGTGCCAGCAGTTTAAGGGGACCCTACGAGCAGTACTTC
>TRBV10-1|13|-|-|TRBJ2-7
CASSETDPGEQYF
TGCGCCAGCAGTGAGACAGACCCTGGGGAGCAGTACTTC
>TRBV9|15|-|-|TRBJ2-7
CASSRDGLASDEQYF
TGTGCCAGCAGCCGGGACGGGCTAGCGTCTGACGAGCAGTACTTC
>TRBV27|11|-|TRBD2|TRBJ2-5
CASSRGGAEYF
TGTGCCAGCAGTCGGGGGGGGGCCGAGTACTTC
>TRBV28|20|-|TRBD2|TRBJ2-6
CASTPTPSGSFRAGANVLTF
TGTGCCAGCACTCCAACCCCTAGCGGGAGTTTCAGAGCTGGGGCCAACGTCCTGACTTTC
>TRBV29-1|10|-|-|TRBJ1-1
CSVDLGEAFF
TGCAGCGTTGATCTTGGGGAAGCTTTCTTT
>TRBV11-3|12|-|-|TRBJ2-3
CASSSDSNTQYF
TGTGCCAGCAGTTCAGACAGTAATACGCAGTATTTT
>TRBV7-8|12|-|-|TRBJ1-1
CASTLRPTEAFF
TGTGCCAGCACCTTACGGCCCACTGAAGCTTTCTTT
>TRBV10-3|14|-|TRBD1|TRBJ1-1
CAISPGQGATEAFF
TGTGCCATCAGCCCCGGACAGGGTGCCACTGAAGCTTTCTTT
>TRBV5-1|13|-|-|TRBJ1-1
CASSFFMNTEAFF
TGCGCCAGCAGCTTTTTTATGAACACTGAAGCTTTCTTT
>TRBV29-1|13|-|-|TRBJ2-7
CSVEWDPGREQYF
TGCAGCGTTGAATGGGACCCGGGGCGGGAGCAGTACTTC
>TRBV19|14|-|-|TRBJ1-2
CASSIRSSLEGYTF
TGTGCCAGTAGTATAAGGAGCAGCCTTGAAGGCTACACCTTC
>TRBV7-3|16|-|-|TRBJ2-7
CASSPLPTGASYEQYF
TGTGCCAGCAGCCCTCTCCCGACGGGCGCATCCTACGAGCAGTACTTC
>TRBV7-9|14|-|-|TRBJ2-7
CASSTNTGGDEQYF
TGTGCCAGCAGCACAAATACAGGGGGGGACGAGCAGTACTTC
>TRBV18|18|-|TRBD2|TRBJ2-1
CASSPRTSGRAPYNEQFF
TGTGCCAGCTCACCAAGGACTAGCGGGAGGGCCCCCTACAATGAGCAGTTCTTC
>TRBV27|12|-|TRBD1|TRBJ1-2
CASRQGKDGYTF
TGTGCCAGTCGACAGGGGAAGGATGGCTACACCTTC
>TRBV6-5|13|-|-|TRBJ2-7
CASSYTRGYEQYF
TGTGCCAGCAGTTACACAAGGGGCTACGAGCAGTACTTC
>TRBV7-9|17|few|TRBD2|TRBJ2-1
CASSLSASGGPYNEQFF
TGTGCCAGCAGCTTATCGGCTAGCGGGGGGCCTTACAATGAGCAGTTCTTC
>TRBV28|14|-|-|TRBJ2-5
CASRRPGVTETQYF
TGTGCCAGCAGACGACCAGGGGTCACGGAGACCCAGTACTTC
>TRBV7-2|13|-|-|TRBJ1-2
CASSFDSRYGYTF
TGTGCCAGCAGCTTCGATTCTCGCTATGGCTACACCTTC
>TRBV6-1|11|-|TRBD1|TRBJ1-2
CASRTGDGYTF
TGTGCCAGCAGGACAGGGGATGGCTACACCTTC
>TRBV27|17|-|-|TRBJ2-7
CAGSFAGRVTNVYEQYF
TGTGCCGGCAGTTTCGCGGGACGGGTAACAAACGTCTACGAGCAGTACTTC
>TRBV27|15|-|TRBD2|TRBJ2-3
CASSLGGRTTDTQYF
TGTGCCAGCAGTTTAGGCGGGAGGACCACAGATACGCAGTATTTT
>TRBV9|14|-|TRBD1|TRBJ1-2
CASSVGGGAVGYTF
TGTGCCAGCAGCGTAGGAGGGGGCGCGGTGGGCTACACCTTC
>TRBV7-9|13|-|-|TRBJ1-2
CASSLGGGYGYTF
TGTGCCAGCAGCTTAGGGGGCGGTTATGGCTACACCTTC
>TRBV5-8|13|-|-|TRBJ1-2
CASSGRTPYGYTF
TGTGCCAGCAGCGGCCGGACACCGTATGGCTACACCTTC
>TRBV7-9|14|once|-|TRBJ2-5
CASSAPRGQETQYF
TGTGCCAGCAGCGCCCCCAGGGGACAAGAGACCCAGTACTTC
>TRBV21-1|10|-|-|TRBJ1-1
CASSKKRAFF
TGTGCCAGCAGCAAGAAAAGGGCTTTCTTT